This paragraph covers one T cell receptor beta chain sequence. V was clipped by 1 base and J by 4 bases; unmatched bases: 12. Germline V gene lookup returns CDR1 SEHNR and CDR2 FQNEAQ (reference sequence). CDR3 length: 18 amino acids. Authors' methods: Reference gene primer amplification in the assay estimated nucleated cell counts. Repertoires were generated with immunoSEQ multiplex PCR, while TCRdb's copy carries only in-frame clones and drops some. That table supplies the V and J calls and clone size; D and trimming were determined from the DNA. The sample lists tens of thousands of clones; approximately 84% were seen once. This specimen comes from a study of blood T cell repertoires in COVID-19. Study information: The United States, Italy and Spain were the sources of the acute and convalescent COVID-19 samples. Sources were T cells, B-cell-depleted T cells, or PBMCs; the material itself was cDNA or gDNA.

The receptor was derived from a human donor in a cohort sampled during active COVID-19. Sample: peripheral blood. This chain links TRBV7-9 with TRBJ1-5, with 8 bases fitting TRBD1. The CDR3 spells CASSLGIKWGQANQPQHF. The CDR3 DNA reads TGTGCCAGCAGCTTAGGTATAAAGTGGGGACAGGCAAATCAGCCCCAGCATTTT.